The 2 T cell receptor beta chains reported below all come from one sample, sequenced in a study of blood T cell repertoires in COVID-19. TCRdb's copy holds only in-frame clones and misses some; the assay was immunoSEQ multiplex PCR. The sample lists hundreds of thousands of clones, around 89% seen once, with about 1.7% in the top ten. The specimen sequenced was PBMCs or T cells enriched from blood (not recorded which). Every receptor here comes from a young woman with acute COVID-19.

This chain uses TRBV5-1 with TRBJ2-7; 12 bases are shared with TRBD2. The germline V gene encodes CDR1 SGHRS and CDR2 YFSETQ. With V trimmed by 0 bases and J by 2 bases, 6 bases remained unmatched. CDR3 size: 17 residues. CDR3 sequence: CASSLARTSGTTYEQYF. The CDR3, as DNA: TGCGCCAGCAGCTTGGCTCGGACTAGCGGGACTACCTACGAGCAGTACTTC.

The chain combines TRBV15 with TRBJ1-5; D gene unclear. The V end lost 4 bases, the J end lost 0 bases, and 7 bases lay between the germline ends. Germline CDR1 is LNHNV and CDR2 is YYDKDF (reference sequence). The CDR3 is 14 amino acids. The CDR3 nucleotides read TGTGCCACCAGCAAAGCAAATAGCAATCAGCCCCAGCATTTT. Amino acids: CATSKANSNQPQHF.